Below are 28 T cell receptor beta chains sequenced from a single sample in a study of CD8+ T cells in alopecia areata. This sample's treatment: oral pan-JAK inhibitor, 5-10 mg twice daily. RNA was extracted and reverse transcribed into cDNA as the sequencing template. The method was immunoSEQ multiplex PCR; TCRdb's version includes in-frame clones alone and lacks a portion of them. The repertoire includes roughly 120,000 clones, roughly 50% of them detected once, and 12% sits in the top ten. The sample in question was CD8+ T cells sorted from blood, obtained at week 24, from a patient treated with tofacitinib. The receptors stem from a human donor with alopecia areata.

In its sample, this clone was seen a few times. This chain uses TRBV27 with TRBJ2-7; weak D call: TRBD1 (5 bases). V was trimmed by 2 bases and J by 4 bases, leaving 9 bases between them. Germline values: CDR1 MNHEY, CDR2 SMNVEV (reference sequence). The CDR3 has 13 amino acids. DNA of the CDR3: TGTGCCAGCAGTTTAGGCAGGGTATACGAGCAGTACTTC. Its protein is CASSLGRVYEQYF.

This clone showed up just a few times. This sequence joins TRBV30 and TRBJ1-2; 8 positions agree with TRBD1. CDR1 GTSNPN and CDR2 SVGIG come from the germline V gene (reference sequence). The CDR3 runs to 11 residues. CDR3 in amino acids: CASDRGKGYTF. CDR3 nucleotides: TGTGCATCTGACAGGGGCAAAGGCTACACCTTC.

This chain links TRBV15 with TRBJ2-7; 10 positions match TRBD2. Trimming at V came to 4 bases and at J to 2 bases, leaving 2 bases not matched to a gene. CDR3 length: 14 amino acids. Per germline, CDR1 LNHNV and CDR2 YYDKDF (reference sequence). The CDR3 region has the DNA TGTGCCACCAGCACTAGCGGGGGTACCTACGAGCAGTACTTC. As protein: CATSTSGGTYEQYF.

CDR3 bases: TGTGCCAGCAGCGACGGACAGGGGGGTTCACCCCTCCACTTT. It encodes CASSDGQGGSPLHF. The gene calls are TRBV9 and TRBJ1-6, with TRBD1 matching 10 bases. The V segment lost 3 bases and the J segment 9 bases; nucleotides outside the gene matches: 3. This CDR3 region has 14 residues. Germline assignment: CDR1 SGDLS and CDR2 YYNGEE.

Here the CDR3 reads CSVLDTGELFF. The CDR3 region has the DNA TGCAGCGTGCTGGACACCGGGGAGCTGTTTTTT. This rearrangement joins TRBV29-1 to TRBJ2-2; no clear D gene. Germline CDR1 and CDR2: SQVTM and ANQGSEA. CDR3 length equals 11 residues. The V end was cut by 6 bases, the J end by 3 bases, with 5 bases between.

With respect to this clone: A read error likely explains this, since a far larger clone differs by one base. Distinct nucleotide sequences in the sample also encode this CDR3. The chain's CDR3 is CASSQPTGGNEQFF. The CDR3 nucleotides read TGTGCCAGCAGCCAACCCACAGGGGGGAATGAGCAGTTCTTC. V is TRBV11-2 and J is TRBJ2-1; TRBD1 matches at 8 bases. Germline V gene data show CDR1 as SGHAT and CDR2 as FQNNGV. The junction had 7 bases not matched to a gene; V was cut back by 5 bases and J by 7 bases. The CDR3 totals 14 residues.

The chain is built from TRBV2 and TRBJ1-6; no firm D call. The CDR3 runs to 13 residues. Germline V gene lookup returns CDR1 SNHLY and CDR2 FYNNEI. Trimming took off 4 bases at V and 7 bases at J, with 8 bases between the two ends. This CDR3 reads CASSAGWNSPLHF. The CDR3 region has the DNA TGTGCCAGCAGTGCGGGGTGGAATTCACCCCTCCACTTT. The full variable domain, its missing parts supplied by reference TRBV2 and TRBJ1-6, is EPEVTQTPSHQVTQMGQEVILRCVPISNHLYFYWYRQILGQKVEFLVSFYNNEISEKSEIFDDQFSVERPDGSNFTLKIRSTKLEDSAMYFCASSAGWNSPLHFGNGTRLTVT.

The J gene is TRBJ2-3, the V gene TRBV13; TRBD2 matches 9 bases. CDR3 length: 17 residues. The V segment lost 1 base and the J segment 2 bases; nucleotides outside the gene matches: 7. CDR1 PRHDT and CDR2 FYEKMQ come from the germline V gene (reference sequence). The DNA of the CDR3 is TGTGCCAGCAGCTTAGTGGACAGCGGGGGGCACACAGATACGCAGTATTTT. Protein sequence: CASSLVDSGGHTDTQYF.

The chain recombines TRBV6-5 with TRBJ2-5; 7 bases line up with TRBD1. The CDR3 covers 13 residues. Trimming removed 7 bases from V and 0 bases from J; junction bases left unmatched: 2. In germline, CDR1 is MNHEY, CDR2 SVGAGI. The CDR3, as DNA: TGTGCCAGCACCAGGGGGTACCAAGAGACCCAGTACTTC. Translation: CASTRGYQETQYF.

The sample holds one count of this clone. V gene TRBV11-2 combines with J gene TRBJ1-1; D remains unclear. Germline CDR1 SGHAT, CDR2 FQNNGV. This CDR3 spans 14 amino acids. V lost 0 bases, J lost 8 bases, and 13 bases lay in between. The DNA for the CDR3 is TGTGCCAGCAGCTTAGATCCCGAGACAAGGGAAGCTTTCTTT. Its protein is CASSLDPETREAFF.

V is TRBV30 and J is TRBJ1-1, with D unclear. V was trimmed by 4 bases and J by 0 bases, leaving 9 bases between them. The CDR3 length is 13 residues. CDR1 and CDR2 from the germline V gene are GTSNPN and SVGIG (reference sequence). CDR3 protein: CAWNGQVNTEAFF. The DNA for the CDR3 is TGTGCCTGGAACGGGCAGGTGAACACTGAAGCTTTCTTT.

The chain combines TRBV5-6 with TRBJ1-2; 7 bases agree with TRBD1. Trimming at V came to 4 bases and at J to 0 bases, leaving 12 bases not matched to a gene. Per germline, CDR1 SGHDT and CDR2 YYEEEE. The CDR3 extends over 17 amino acids. This chain's CDR3 is CASSGDSAVEANYGYTF. The DNA for the CDR3 is TGTGCCAGCAGCGGGGACAGTGCCGTCGAGGCTAACTATGGCTACACCTTC.

This sequence joins TRBV30 and TRBJ1-1; no reliable D call. Germline CDR1 is GTSNPN and CDR2 is SVGIG (reference sequence). CDR3 length: 11 amino acids. Trimming took 0 bases from V and 4 from J, leaving 3 bases between them. For the CDR3, the DNA is TGTGCCTGGAGTGTCACCACTGAAGCTTTCTTT. Encoded protein: CAWSVTTEAFF.

This clone showed up just a few times. V and J are TRBV4-1 and TRBJ2-1; 9 bases match TRBD2. V lost 4 bases to trimming and J lost 7 bases; unmatched junction nucleotides: 11. CDR3 length: 16 amino acids. Germline values: CDR1 MGHRA, CDR2 YSYEKL. Written as DNA, the CDR3 is TGCGCCAGCAGCCCCCAAGGGGCGGGGGGGCCTAATGAGCAGTTCTTC. This translates into CASSPQGAGGPNEQFF.

This clone was seen many times. The chain is built from TRBV11-2 and TRBJ2-1; 15 bases map to TRBD2. V shed 5 bases and J 8 bases; nucleotides not matched to a gene: 13. The CDR3 runs to 18 residues. Germline-derived CDR1 and CDR2 are SGHAT and FQNNGV. The CDR3 here is CASSPGPFGLAGGDEQFF. The CDR3 DNA reads TGTGCCAGCAGCCCAGGGCCTTTTGGACTAGCGGGAGGGGATGAGCAGTTCTTC.

This rearrangement joins TRBV6-6 to TRBJ2-5; D is possibly TRBD1 (5 bases). The CDR3 has 12 amino acids. V dropped 7 bases and J dropped 3 bases, with 9 bases sitting between them. The germline CDR1 and CDR2 sequences are MNHNY and SVGAGI (reference sequence). The CDR3 nucleotides read TGTGCCAGCACCGCAGGGAAAGAGACCCAGTACTTC. Protein: CASTAGKETQYF.

This chain uses TRBV30 with TRBJ2-1, with 8 bases fitting TRBD2. Per the germline V gene, CDR1 is GTSNPN and CDR2 is SVGIG (reference sequence). V shed 4 bases, J shed 9 bases, and the junction held 11 bases outside the gene matches. This CDR3 is 14 amino acids long. CDR3 residues: CAWNNGGAPGEQFF. CDR3 DNA: TGTGCCTGGAACAACGGGGGGGCCCCCGGTGAGCAGTTCTTC. Based on the CDR3 plus reference TRBV30 and TRBJ2-1, the full variable domain is SQTIHQWPATLVQPVGSPLSLECTVEGTSNPNLYWYRQAAGRGLQLLFYSVGIGQISSEVPQNLSASRPQDRQFILSSKKLLLSDSGFYLCAWNNGGAPGEQFFGPGTRLTVL.

V usage is TRBV9 and J usage is TRBJ2-2, with no clear D. CDR3 size: 11 residues. V lost 2 bases and J 6 bases, leaving 2 bases between the germline ends. The germline gives CDR1 SGDLS, CDR2 YYNGEE. CDR3 nucleotide sequence: TGTGCCAGCAGCGTCCCCGGGGAGCTGTTTTTT. Its protein product is CASSVPGELFF.

The chain carries TRBV10-3 and TRBJ1-1, with D unclear. Trimming took 0 bases from V and 8 from J, leaving 7 bases between them. Germline lookup yields CDR1 ENHRY and CDR2 SYGVKD. CDR3 length equals 12 residues. The CDR3 DNA reads TGTGCCATCAGTGAGTCGTCTTGGGAAGCTTTCTTT. Translated, it gives CAISESSWEAFF.

This clone was picked up a small number of times. The chain joins TRBV9 to TRBJ2-1, with D tentatively TRBD2 (5 bases). Trimming stripped 0 bases from V and 0 bases from J, with 13 bases between. The V gene's germline CDR1 is SGDLS and CDR2 YYNGEE. The length of the CDR3 is 17 residues. CDR3 protein: CASSVGTSRSSYNEQFF. The CDR3, as DNA: TGTGCCAGCAGCGTAGGGACTTCCCGGAGCTCCTACAATGAGCAGTTCTTC.

In its sample, this clone was seen a few times. The genes are TRBV5-6 and TRBJ1-3, with D perhaps TRBD1 (5 bases). This CDR3 has 16 amino acids. V was shortened by 4 bases and J by 0 bases, with 14 bases between the two germline ends. In germline, CDR1 is SGHDT, CDR2 YYEEEE. CDR3 DNA sequence: TGTGCCAGCAGCACCCCGACAGAGATCTCTGGAAACACCATATATTTT. Protein sequence: CASSTPTEISGNTIYF.

This chain links TRBV30 with TRBJ2-2; D possibly uses TRBD1 or TRBD2 (6 bases each). The length of the CDR3 is 12 residues. V lost 2 bases, J lost 8 bases, and 9 bases lay in between. Germline V gene data show CDR1 as GTSNPN and CDR2 as SVGIG (reference sequence). The CDR3: CAWSRGEGELFF. CDR3 bases: TGTGCCTGGAGTAGGGGGGAAGGGGAGCTGTTTTTT.

CDR3 nucleotide sequence: TGTGCCTGGAGTGTTAGACAGGGGGACCGCAATCAGCCCCAGCATTTT. Amino acids: CAWSVRQGDRNQPQHF. The chain is built from TRBV30 and TRBJ1-5; 9 positions agree with TRBD1. Germline assignment: CDR1 GTSNPN and CDR2 SVGIG (reference sequence). CDR3 length equals 16 residues. V trimming: 0 bases; J trimming: 2 bases; junction bases outside the gene matches: 5.

The chain carries TRBV30 and TRBJ1-4, with 10 bases fitting TRBD1. Germline V CDR1 and CDR2: GTSNPN, SVGIG (reference sequence). V shed 0 bases and J 6 bases; nucleotides not matched to a gene: 4. This CDR3 is 15 amino acids long. The CDR3 protein is CAWSVVDRGHEKLFF. The CDR3 nucleotides are TGTGCCTGGAGTGTGGTTGACAGGGGGCATGAAAAACTGTTTTTT.

This clone occurred a few times. The J gene is TRBJ2-3, the V gene TRBV7-2; D remains ambiguous. Per the germline V gene, CDR1 is SGHTA and CDR2 is FQGNSA. The length of the CDR3 is 19 residues. V dropped 5 bases and J dropped 0 bases, with 24 bases sitting between them. The CDR3 bases are TGTGCCAGCAGCCCGGTGTTGAGGTGGGCGGAGACTAGCACAGATACGCAGTATTTT. Encoded protein: CASSPVLRWAETSTDTQYF.

This clone was observed a few times. The chain combines TRBV19 with TRBJ2-7, with a tentative D call TRBD2 (6 bases). Trimming stripped 5 bases from V and 0 bases from J, with 11 bases between. The germline CDR1 and CDR2 sequences are LNHDA and SQIVND (reference sequence). This CDR3 spans 14 amino acids. CDR3 sequence reads: CASSPGEDSYEQYF. For the CDR3, the DNA is TGTGCCAGTAGTCCCGGGGAGGACTCCTACGAGCAGTACTTC.

V and J are TRBV27 and TRBJ1-4; 8 nucleotides agree with TRBD1. The ends lost 6 bases at V and 8 bases at J; junction bases unmatched: 8. This CDR3 contains 14 residues. Germline assignment: CDR1 MNHEY and CDR2 SMNVEV (reference sequence). The CDR3, as DNA: TGTGCCAGCAGCGCTACAGGGGGTAACGAAAAACTGTTTTTT. It translates to CASSATGGNEKLFF.

The V and J genes are TRBV7-9 and TRBJ1-5; D gene ambiguous. Trimming pared 4 bases from V and 0 bases from J, leaving 7 bases between. Germline assignment: CDR1 SEHNR and CDR2 FQNEAQ (reference sequence). The CDR3 sequence is 14 residues long. CDR3 nucleotide sequence: TGTGCCAGCAGCTCAATTACTAGCAATCAGCCCCAGCATTTT. Translation gives CASSSITSNQPQHF. Using reference TRBV7-9 and TRBJ1-5 for the parts outside the CDR3, the full variable domain is DTGVSQNPRHKITKRGQNVTFRCDPISEHNRLYWYRQTLGQGPEFLTYFQNEAQLEKSRLLSDRFSAERPKGSFSTLEIQRTEQGDSAMYLCASSSITSNQPQHFGDGTRLSIL.